Listed below are T cell receptor beta chains from one sample, sequenced in a study of immune cell composition in non-small cell lung cancer. Assay: immunoSEQ multiplex PCR; the TCRdb copy retains only in-frame clones and omits some. Of 6,400 or so clones listed, 78% are singletons. Sequenced sample: lung tumor tissue. All receptors come from a human donor with non-small cell lung cancer. The CDR3 runs from the conserved cysteine through the conserved F or W. D genes are given only for firm matches. The listing skips clone size in some rows; elsewhere it reads once, few, many or a size class.

j_call,clone_size,d_call,v_call,cdr3_nt,cdr3_aa
TRBJ1-2,.,TRBD1,TRBV4-2,TGTGCCAGCAGCCAAGACCGTGGACAGGGGGCTTCTGGCTACACCTTC,CASSQDRGQGASGYTF
TRBJ1-1,.,TRBD1,TRBV5-5,TGTGCCAGCAGCTTAAGGACAGGCGAGAACACTGAAGCTTTCTTT,CASSLRTGENTEAFF
TRBJ1-1,.,.,TRBV7-3,TGTGCCAGCAGCTTAGGGCGGAACACTGAAGCTTTCTTT,CASSLGRNTEAFF
TRBJ1-1,.,TRBD1,TRBV5-4,TGTGCCAGCAGCCAGGACAGGGTTGGGACTGAAGCTTTCTTT,CASSQDRVGTEAFF
TRBJ2-5,once,.,TRBV10-3,TGTGCCATCAGTGAGTCTGGGGTTCCAGGGGCCCAGTACTTC,CAISESGVPGAQYF
TRBJ2-3,.,TRBD2,TRBV28,TGTGCGGAGGCGGGAGGGGGAACAGATACGCAGTATTTT,CAEAGGGTDTQYF
TRBJ1-6,few,TRBD1,TRBV5-4,TGTGCCAGCACCAACCAGGACAGGGCTATTTCACCCCTCCACTTT,CASTNQDRAISPLHF
TRBJ2-1,.,.,TRBV7-9,TGTGCCAGCAGGTCGTTGCAGGGAAGCTCCTACAATGAGCAGTTCTTC,CASRSLQGSSYNEQFF
TRBJ2-4,.,.,TRBV4-1,TGCGCCAGCAGCCAAACCCTTGACAGAAACATTCAGTACTTC,CASSQTLDRNIQYF
TRBJ1-1,.,.,TRBV2,TGTGCCAGCAGTGAAAGATTCAGTGGTCCTGAAGCTTTCTTT,CASSERFSGPEAFF
TRBJ2-1,.,TRBD1,TRBV5-1,TGCGCCAGCAGCTTTAAGGGACAGGATAACAATGAGCAGTTCTTC,CASSFKGQDNNEQFF
TRBJ1-2,.,.,TRBV5-1,TGCGCCAGCAGCCCAGACAGGAGTGCCCTCTATGGCTACACCTTC,CASSPDRSALYGYTF
TRBJ2-2,once,.,TRBV30,TGTGCCTGGAGTACGGGACCTAGCGTCAGGGAGCTGTTTTTT,CAWSTGPSVRELFF
TRBJ2-3,once,.,TRBV9,TGTGCCAGCTCCCGGCAGCTAGATCCCCGAGATACGCAGTATTTT,CASSRQLDPRDTQYF
TRBJ2-3,.,TRBD2,TRBV7-2,TGTGCCAGCAGCTTTACATTTGGACCCGGGGGGACAGATACGCAGTATTTT,CASSFTFGPGGTDTQYF
TRBJ1-1,.,.,TRBV6-1,TGTGCCAGCAGGAACGGGGGTATTGAAGCTTTCTTT,CASRNGGIEAFF
TRBJ2-7,.,TRBD2,TRBV5-1,TGCGCCAGCAGCCGCAGGGAGTTAGCGGGAACCTACGAGCAGTACTTC,CASSRRELAGTYEQYF
TRBJ2-7,.,.,TRBV6-5,TGTGCCAGCAGCCGGGACATGGCGAGGGAGCAGTACTTC,CASSRDMAREQYF
TRBJ2-1,.,TRBD2,TRBV18,TGTGCCAGCTCAATCGCAGCGGGGGGTACCAATGAGCAGTTCTTC,CASSIAAGGTNEQFF
TRBJ2-5,once,.,TRBV19,TGTGCCAGTAGTTCAGGGTCCCAAGAGACCCAGTACTTC,CASSSGSQETQYF